These 3 T cell receptor beta chains share one sample of origin, sequenced in a study of early T cells in non-severe SARS-CoV-2 infection. Via MiXCR, TCRdb re-called the 5' RACE reads, giving one row per CDR3 protein. The sample shows tens of thousands of distinct CDR3 sequences, approximately 12% of them seen only once. The sequencing input was whole blood. The receptors were sampled from an adult who was a healthcare worker with PCR-confirmed SARS-CoV-2 infection or an uninfected control (not recorded which).

Note on this clonotype: This clone may be a read error of a much larger clone one base away. It is likely a read error, because the conserved phenylalanine at the end of the CDR3 is missing. The CDR3 DNA reads as TGTGCCAGCAGTCCGGGACAGGGGGCGGCCTACGAGCAGTACATC. Protein sequence: CASSPGQGAAYEQYI. The chain combines TRBV27 with TRBJ2-7; 12 positions match TRBD1. Germline lookup yields CDR1 MNHEY and CDR2 SMNVEV (reference sequence). This CDR3 comprises 15 residues. Trimming cost V 5 bases and J 2 bases; bases outside gene matches: 4.

V gene TRBV11-2 combines with J gene TRBJ2-3, with D tentatively TRBD1 or TRBD2 (5 bases each). This CDR3 has 14 residues. Germline V gene data show CDR1 as SGHAT and CDR2 as FQNNGV. V was pared by 2 bases and J by 1 base, with 7 bases between. CDR3: CASSLQGGTDTQYF. In DNA, the CDR3 is TGTGCCAGCAGCTTACAGGGAGGCACAGATACGCAGTATTTT.

The CDR3 coding sequence is TGCAGTGCTAGAGTAAGCGAACTGCTGTTTTTT. Translation gives CSARVSELLFF. The genes are TRBV20-1 and TRBJ1-4, with D uncertain. Germline V gene data show CDR1 as DFQATT and CDR2 as SNEGSKA (reference sequence). The V end lost 1 base, the J end lost 14 bases, and 11 bases lay between the germline ends. The CDR3 covers 11 residues.